The TCR beta chain described here comes from a study of shared clonotypes between healthy human individuals. The table came from immunoSEQ multiplex PCR; TCRdb's copy has only in-frame clones and leaves some out. The sample has approximately 2,300,000 clones; just under 95% are singletons. The CDR3 runs to 14 residues. V was trimmed by 0 bases and J by 8 bases, leaving 10 bases between them. Looked up from germline, CDR1 is MNHNY and CDR2 is SVGAGI (reference sequence). The sequencing input was naive CD4+ T cells from PBMCs. Subset indicated: CD45RA+ positively selected. The sequence was obtained from a man between 18 and 29 years old in good health. Some clones in this sample may be carry-over from other donors' samples. This chain uses TRBV6-6 with TRBJ1-4; D is unresolved. CDR3 nucleotide sequence: TGTGCCAGCAGTTACTCACCTACGCAAGAAAAACTGTTTTTT. Amino acid sequence: CASSYSPTQEKLFF.